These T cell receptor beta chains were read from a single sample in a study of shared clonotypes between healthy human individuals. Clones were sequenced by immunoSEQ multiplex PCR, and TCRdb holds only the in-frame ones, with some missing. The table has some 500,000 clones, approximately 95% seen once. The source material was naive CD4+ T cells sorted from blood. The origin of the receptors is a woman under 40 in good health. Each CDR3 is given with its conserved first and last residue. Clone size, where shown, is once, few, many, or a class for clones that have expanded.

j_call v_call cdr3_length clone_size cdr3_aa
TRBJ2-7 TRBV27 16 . CASRTGTSGSSYEQYF
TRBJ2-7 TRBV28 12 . CASSLGGSEQYF
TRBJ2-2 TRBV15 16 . CATSYRPNANTGELFF
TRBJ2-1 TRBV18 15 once CASSSGTSGSNEQFF
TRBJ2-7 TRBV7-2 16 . CASSLGGRQSSYEQYF
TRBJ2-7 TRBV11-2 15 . CASSRPGQGTYEQYF
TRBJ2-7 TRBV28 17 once CASSSSWGGRGGYEQYF
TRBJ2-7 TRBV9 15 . CASSVADQPSYEQYF
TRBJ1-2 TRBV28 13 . CASSSRLTSGYTF
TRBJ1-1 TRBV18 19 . CASSKTTGTNQGSNTEAFF
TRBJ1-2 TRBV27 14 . CASSLRGPSYGYTF
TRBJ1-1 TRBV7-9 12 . CASSLASAQGVF
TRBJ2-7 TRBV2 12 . CASRDNAYEQYF
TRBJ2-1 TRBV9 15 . CASSVAGLSYNEQFF
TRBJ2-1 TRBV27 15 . CASSRGLGKDNEQFF
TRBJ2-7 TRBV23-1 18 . CASGGGRGRPGTPYEQYF
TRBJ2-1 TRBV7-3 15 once CASRFRASLGDEQFF
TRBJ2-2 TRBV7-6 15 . CASSFGAVGTGELFF
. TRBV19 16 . CASRATSGTGVREQYF
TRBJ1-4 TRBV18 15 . CASSPQGAQDEKLFF
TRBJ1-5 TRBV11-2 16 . CASSLGTGYSNQPQHF
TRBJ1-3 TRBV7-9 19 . CASSLNWGLQGFSGNTIYF
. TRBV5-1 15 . CASSTGTGYPIEQYF
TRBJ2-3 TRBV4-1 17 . CASSQRGSRLSTDTQYF
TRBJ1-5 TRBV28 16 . CASNQPGQGGGQPQHF
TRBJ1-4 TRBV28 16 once CASSSPPGEAFEKLFF
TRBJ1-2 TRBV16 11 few CASSPEGGYTF
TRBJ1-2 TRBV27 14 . CASRLLESNYGYTF